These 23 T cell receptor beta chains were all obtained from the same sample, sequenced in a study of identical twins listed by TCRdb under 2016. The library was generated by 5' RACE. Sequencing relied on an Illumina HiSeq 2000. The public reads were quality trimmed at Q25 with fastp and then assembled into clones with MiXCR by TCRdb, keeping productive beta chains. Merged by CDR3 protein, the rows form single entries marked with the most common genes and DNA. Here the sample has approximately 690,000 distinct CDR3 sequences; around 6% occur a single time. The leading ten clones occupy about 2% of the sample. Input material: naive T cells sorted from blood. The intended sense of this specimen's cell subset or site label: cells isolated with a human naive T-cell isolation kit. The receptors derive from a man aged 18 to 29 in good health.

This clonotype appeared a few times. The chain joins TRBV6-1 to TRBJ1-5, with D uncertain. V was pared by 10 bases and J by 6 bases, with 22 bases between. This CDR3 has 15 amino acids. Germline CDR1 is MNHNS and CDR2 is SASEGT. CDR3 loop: CATASGEQRSQPQHF. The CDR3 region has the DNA TGTGCCACCGCTTCGGGTGAACAAAGAAGTCAGCCCCAGCATTTT.

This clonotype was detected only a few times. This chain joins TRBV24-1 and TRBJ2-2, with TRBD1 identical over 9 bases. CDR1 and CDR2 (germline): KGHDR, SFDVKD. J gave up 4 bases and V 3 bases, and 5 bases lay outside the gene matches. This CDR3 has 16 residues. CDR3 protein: CATSDPGTGFTGELFF. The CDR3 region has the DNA TGTGCCACCAGTGATCCCGGGACAGGGTTCACCGGGGAGCTGTTTTTT.

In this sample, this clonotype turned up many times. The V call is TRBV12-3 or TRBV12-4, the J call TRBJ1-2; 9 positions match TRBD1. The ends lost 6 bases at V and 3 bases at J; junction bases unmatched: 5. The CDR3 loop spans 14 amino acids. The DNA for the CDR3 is TGTGCCAGCAGCAACAGGGGGCGCGACTATGGCTACACCTTC. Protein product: CASSNRGRDYGYTF.

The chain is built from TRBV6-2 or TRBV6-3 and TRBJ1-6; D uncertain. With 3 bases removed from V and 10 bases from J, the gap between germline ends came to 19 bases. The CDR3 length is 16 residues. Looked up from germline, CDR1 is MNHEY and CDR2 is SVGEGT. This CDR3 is CASSYPRIGVHSPLHF. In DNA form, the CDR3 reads TGTGCCAGCAGTTATCCTCGTATCGGGGTGCACTCACCCCTCCACTTT.

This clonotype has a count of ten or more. The CDR3 protein is CSVEGDYGYTF. The CDR3 DNA reads TGCAGCGTTGAGGGGGACTATGGCTACACCTTC. The V gene is TRBV29-1, the J gene TRBJ1-2; weak D call: TRBD1 (5 bases). The CDR3 extends over 11 amino acids. The V end lost 3 bases, the J end lost 3 bases, and 5 bases lay between the germline ends. Germline V gene data show CDR1 as SQVTM and CDR2 as ANQGSEA.

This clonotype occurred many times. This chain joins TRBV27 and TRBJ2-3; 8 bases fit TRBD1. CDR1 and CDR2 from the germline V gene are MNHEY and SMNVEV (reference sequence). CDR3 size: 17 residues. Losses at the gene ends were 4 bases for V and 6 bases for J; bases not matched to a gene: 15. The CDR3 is CASSSRDRGISGDTQYF. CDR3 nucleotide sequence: TGTGCCAGCAGTTCAAGAGACAGGGGAATCTCTGGGGATACGCAGTATTTT.

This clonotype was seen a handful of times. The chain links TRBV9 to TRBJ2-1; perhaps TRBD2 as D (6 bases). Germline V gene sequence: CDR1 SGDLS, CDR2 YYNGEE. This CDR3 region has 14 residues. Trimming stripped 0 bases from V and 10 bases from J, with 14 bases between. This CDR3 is CASSVVAGLAEQFF. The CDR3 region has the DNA TGTGCCAGCAGCGTAGTGGCGGGGCTAGCAGAGCAGTTCTTC. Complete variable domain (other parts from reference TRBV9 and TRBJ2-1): DSGVTQTPKHLITATGQRVTLRCSPRSGDLSVYWYQQSLDQGLQFLIQYYNGEERAKGNILERFSAQQFPDLHSELNLSSLELGDSALYFCASSVVAGLAEQFFGPGTRLTVL.

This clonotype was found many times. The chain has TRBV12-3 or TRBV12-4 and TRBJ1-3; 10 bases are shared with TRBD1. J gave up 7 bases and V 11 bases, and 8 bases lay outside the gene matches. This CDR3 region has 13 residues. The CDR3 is CARRDRGSNTIYF. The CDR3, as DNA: TGTGCCCGACGGGACAGGGGCAGCAACACCATATATTTT.

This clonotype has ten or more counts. CDR3 sequence: CASSLGTDYEQYV. The CDR3 DNA follows: TGCGCCAGCAGCTTGGGGACGGACTACGAGCAGTACGTC. The V and J genes are TRBV5-1 and TRBJ2-7; no clear D gene. Looked up from germline, CDR1 is SGHRS and CDR2 is YFSETQ. Deletions cut 0 bases from V and 3 bases from J, with 7 bases between. This CDR3 region has 13 residues.

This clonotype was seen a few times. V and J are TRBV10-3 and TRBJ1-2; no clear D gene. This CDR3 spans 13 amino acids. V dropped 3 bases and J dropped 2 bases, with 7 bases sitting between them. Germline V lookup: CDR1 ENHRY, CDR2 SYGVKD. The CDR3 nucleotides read TGTGCCATCAGTGAAGGTCAGAACTATGGCTACACCTTC. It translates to CAISEGQNYGYTF.

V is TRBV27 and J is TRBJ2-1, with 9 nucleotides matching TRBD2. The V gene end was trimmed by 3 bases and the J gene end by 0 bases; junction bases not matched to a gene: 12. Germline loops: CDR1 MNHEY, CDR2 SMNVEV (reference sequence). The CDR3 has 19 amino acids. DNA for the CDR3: TGTGCCAGCAGTTTTGTAGGTCTAGCGGGATCCAGCTCCTACAATGAGCAGTTCTTC. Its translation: CASSFVGLAGSSSYNEQFF.

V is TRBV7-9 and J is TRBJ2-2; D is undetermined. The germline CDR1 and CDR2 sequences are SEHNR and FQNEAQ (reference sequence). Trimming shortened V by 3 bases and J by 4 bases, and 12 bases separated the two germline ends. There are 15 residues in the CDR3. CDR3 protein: CASSFYLSATGELFF. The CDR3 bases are TGTGCCAGCAGCTTTTATCTTTCGGCCACCGGGGAGCTGTTTTTT.

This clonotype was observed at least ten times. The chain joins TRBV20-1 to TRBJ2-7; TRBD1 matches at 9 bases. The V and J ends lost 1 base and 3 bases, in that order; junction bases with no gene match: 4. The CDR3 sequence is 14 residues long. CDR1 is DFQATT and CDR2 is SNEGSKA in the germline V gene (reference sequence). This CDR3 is CSARGGTGLYEQYF. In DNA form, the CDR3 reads TGCAGTGCTAGAGGGGGGACAGGGCTCTACGAGCAGTACTTC.

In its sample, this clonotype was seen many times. The chain's CDR3 is CASSIGQGTEAFF. The CDR3 bases are TGTGCCAGCAGTATCGGACAGGGCACTGAAGCTTTCTTT. The chain uses TRBV27 and TRBJ1-1; 8 bases are shared with TRBD1. Germline CDR1 reads MNHEY; CDR2 reads SMNVEV (reference sequence). The CDR3 has 13 amino acids. V gave up 5 bases and J gave up 4 bases; unmatched junction bases: 3.

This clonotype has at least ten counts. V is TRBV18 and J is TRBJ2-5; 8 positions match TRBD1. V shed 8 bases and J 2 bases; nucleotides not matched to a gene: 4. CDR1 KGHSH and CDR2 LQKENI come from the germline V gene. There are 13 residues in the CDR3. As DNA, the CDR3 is TGTGCCAGCGACAGGGGAAAACAAGAGACCCAGTACTTC. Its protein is CASDRGKQETQYF.

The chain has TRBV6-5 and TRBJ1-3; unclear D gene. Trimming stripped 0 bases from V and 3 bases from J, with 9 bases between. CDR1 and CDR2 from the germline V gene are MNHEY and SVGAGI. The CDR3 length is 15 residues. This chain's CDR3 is CASSYSSIYGNTIYF. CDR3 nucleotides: TGTGCCAGCAGTTACTCGTCCATATATGGAAACACCATATATTTT.

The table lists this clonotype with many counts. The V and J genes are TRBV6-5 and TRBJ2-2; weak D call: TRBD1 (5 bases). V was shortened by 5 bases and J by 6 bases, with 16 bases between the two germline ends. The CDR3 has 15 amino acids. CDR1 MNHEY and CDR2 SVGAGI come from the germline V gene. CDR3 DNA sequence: TGTGCCAGCAGTAACCGGAGACAGCTGGCCGGGGAGCTGTTTTTT. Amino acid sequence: CASSNRRQLAGELFF.

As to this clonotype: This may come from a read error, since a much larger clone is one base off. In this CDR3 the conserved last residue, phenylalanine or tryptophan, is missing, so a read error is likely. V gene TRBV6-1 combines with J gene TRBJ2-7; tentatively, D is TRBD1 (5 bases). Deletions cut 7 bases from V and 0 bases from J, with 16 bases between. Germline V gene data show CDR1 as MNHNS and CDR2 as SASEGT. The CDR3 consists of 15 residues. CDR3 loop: CASINRKLSSYEQYI. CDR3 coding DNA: TGTGCCAGCATAAACAGGAAACTAAGCTCCTACGAGCAGTACATC.

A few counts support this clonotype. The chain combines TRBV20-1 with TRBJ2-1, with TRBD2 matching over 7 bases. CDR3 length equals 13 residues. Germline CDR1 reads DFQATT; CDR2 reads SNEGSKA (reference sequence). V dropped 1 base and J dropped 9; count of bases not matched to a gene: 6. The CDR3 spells CSARVSGLFEQFF. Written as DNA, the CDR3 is TGCAGTGCTAGAGTTTCGGGACTATTTGAGCAGTTCTTC.

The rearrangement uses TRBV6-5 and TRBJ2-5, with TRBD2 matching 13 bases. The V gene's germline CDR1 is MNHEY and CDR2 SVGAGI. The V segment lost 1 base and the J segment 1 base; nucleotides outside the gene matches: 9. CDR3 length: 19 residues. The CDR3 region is CASSYLGLAGTPSQETQYF. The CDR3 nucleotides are TGTGCCAGCAGTTACTTGGGACTAGCGGGAACACCGAGCCAAGAGACCCAGTACTTC.

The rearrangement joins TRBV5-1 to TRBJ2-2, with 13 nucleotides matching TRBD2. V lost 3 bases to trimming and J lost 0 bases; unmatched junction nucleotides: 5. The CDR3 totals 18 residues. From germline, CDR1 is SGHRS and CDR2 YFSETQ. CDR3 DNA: TGCGCCAGCAGCTATCAACTAGCGGGAGGGCCGAACACCGGGGAGCTGTTTTTT. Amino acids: CASSYQLAGGPNTGELFF.

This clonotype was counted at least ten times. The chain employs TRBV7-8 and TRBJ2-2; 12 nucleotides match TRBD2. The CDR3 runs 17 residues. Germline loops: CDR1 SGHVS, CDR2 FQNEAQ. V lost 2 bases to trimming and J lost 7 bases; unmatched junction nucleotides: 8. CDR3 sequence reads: CASSLTTSGRKGGELFF. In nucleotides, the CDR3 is TGTGCCAGCAGCTTAACGACTAGCGGGAGAAAGGGCGGGGAGCTGTTTTTT.

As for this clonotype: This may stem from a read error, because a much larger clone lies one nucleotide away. Here the CDR3 reads CASSVLGLEETQYF. The CDR3 bases are TGCGCCAGCAGCGTGCTGGGGTTGGAAGAGACCCAGTACTTC. V gene TRBV5-1 combines with J gene TRBJ2-5; no definite D call. Germline-derived CDR1 and CDR2 are SGHRS and YFSETQ. The V end was cut by 4 bases, the J end by 3 bases, with 13 bases between. The CDR3 has 14 amino acids. The complete variable domain, with remaining parts taken from reference TRBV5-1 and TRBJ2-5, reads KAGVTQTPRYLIKTRGQQVTLSCSPISGHRSVSWYQQTPGQGLQFLFEYFSETQRNKGNFPGRFSGRQFSNSRSEMNVSTLELGDSALYLCASSVLGLEETQYFGPGTRLLVL.